This T cell receptor beta chain stems from a study of T cells in Graves' hyperthyroidism and ophthalmopathy. The CDR3 extends over 14 amino acids. Germline assignment: CDR1 SGHTA and CDR2 FQGNSA. Deletions cut 5 bases from V and 7 bases from J, with 17 bases between. The authors took PBMCs from over 8.5 ml fresh peripheral blood. RNA transcripts yielded amplified TCR beta CDR3 regions. Primed by the HTBI set, a first-round RT-PCR was run on the TCR CDR3. TCRdb reprocessed the multiplex PCR reads via MiXCR and lists one record per CDR3 protein. The sample consists of 730,000 or so distinct CDR3 sequences, around 20% of them appearing once. This clonotype has a count of ten or more.

The V and J genes are TRBV7-2 and TRBJ1-1; D is possibly TRBD1 (6 bases). The sequencing sample was made of blood. The receptor's source is a woman aged 50 to 60 with Graves' hyperthyroidism that later progressed to Graves' ophthalmopathy. The CDR3 protein is CASSRLDSLIEAFF. CDR3 in DNA: TGTGCCAGCAGCCGCCTGGACAGCCTTATTGAAGCTTTCTTT.